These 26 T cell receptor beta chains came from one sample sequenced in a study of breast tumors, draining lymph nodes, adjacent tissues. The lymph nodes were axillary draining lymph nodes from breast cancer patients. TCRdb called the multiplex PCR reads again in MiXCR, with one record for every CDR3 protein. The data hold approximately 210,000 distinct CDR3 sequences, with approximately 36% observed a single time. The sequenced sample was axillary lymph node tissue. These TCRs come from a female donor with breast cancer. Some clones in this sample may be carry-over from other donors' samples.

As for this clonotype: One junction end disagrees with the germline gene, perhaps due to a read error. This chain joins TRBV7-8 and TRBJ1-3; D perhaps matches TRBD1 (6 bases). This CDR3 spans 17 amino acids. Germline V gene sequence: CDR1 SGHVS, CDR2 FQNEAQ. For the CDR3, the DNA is TGTGCCAGCAGCTTAGCCCCGACAGGACTCTCTGGAAACCCCATATATTTT. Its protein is CASSLAPTGLSGNPIYF.

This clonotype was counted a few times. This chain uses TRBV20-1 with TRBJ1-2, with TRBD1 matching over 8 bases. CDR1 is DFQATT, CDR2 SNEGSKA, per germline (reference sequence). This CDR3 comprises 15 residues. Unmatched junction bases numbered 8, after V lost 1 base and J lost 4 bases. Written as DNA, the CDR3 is TGCAGTGCTAGAGTTAGACAGGGGCTATCCTATGGCTACACCTTC. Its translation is CSARVRQGLSYGYTF.

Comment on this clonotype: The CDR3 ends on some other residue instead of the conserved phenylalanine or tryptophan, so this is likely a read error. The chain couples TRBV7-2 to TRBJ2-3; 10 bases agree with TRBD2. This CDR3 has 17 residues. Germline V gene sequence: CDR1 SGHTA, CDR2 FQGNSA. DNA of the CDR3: TGTGCCAACAGACCCGGGACTAGCGCGGGGATCACAGGTACGCAGTATCTT. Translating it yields CANRPGTSAGITGTQYL.

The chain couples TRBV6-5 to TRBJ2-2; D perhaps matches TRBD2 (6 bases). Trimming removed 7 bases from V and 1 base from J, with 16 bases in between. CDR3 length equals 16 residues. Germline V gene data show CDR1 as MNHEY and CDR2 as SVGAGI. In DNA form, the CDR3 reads TGTGCCAGCAATCACCGGGACTCAGGGAACACCGGGGAGCTGTTTTTT. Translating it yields CASNHRDSGNTGELFF.

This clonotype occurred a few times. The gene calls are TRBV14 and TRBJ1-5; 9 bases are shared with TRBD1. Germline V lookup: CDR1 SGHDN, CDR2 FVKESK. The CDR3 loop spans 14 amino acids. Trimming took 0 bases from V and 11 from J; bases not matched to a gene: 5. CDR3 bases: TGTGCCAGCAGCCAAGACGGACAGGGGACGACCCAGCATTTT. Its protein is CASSQDGQGTTQHF.

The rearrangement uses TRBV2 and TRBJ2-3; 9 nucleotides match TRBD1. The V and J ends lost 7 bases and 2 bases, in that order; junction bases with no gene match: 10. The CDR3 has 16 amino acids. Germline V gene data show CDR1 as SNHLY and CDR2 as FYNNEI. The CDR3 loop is CASTSTGGSNTDTQYF. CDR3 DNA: TGTGCCAGCACCTCAACAGGGGGCTCAAACACAGATACGCAGTATTTT.

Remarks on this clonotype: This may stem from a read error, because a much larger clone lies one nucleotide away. CDR3 residues: CASSFGAVGEQFF. CDR3 nucleotide sequence: TGTGCCAGCAGTTTCGGGGCTGTAGGTGAGCAGTTCTTC. The rearrangement links TRBV12-5 to TRBJ2-1, with D perhaps TRBD1 or TRBD2 (5 bases each). The CDR3 covers 13 residues. The germline gives CDR1 LGHNT, CDR2 FRNRAP.

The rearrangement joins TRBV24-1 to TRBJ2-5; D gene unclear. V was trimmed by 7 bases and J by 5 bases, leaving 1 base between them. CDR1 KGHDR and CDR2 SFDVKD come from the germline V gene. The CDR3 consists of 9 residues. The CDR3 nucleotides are TGTGCCACCAGGGAGACCCAGTACTTC. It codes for CATRETQYF.

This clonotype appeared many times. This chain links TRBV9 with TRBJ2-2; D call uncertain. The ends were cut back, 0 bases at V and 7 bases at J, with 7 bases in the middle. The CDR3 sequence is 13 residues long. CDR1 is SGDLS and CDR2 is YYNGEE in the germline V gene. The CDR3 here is CASSVVLGGELFF. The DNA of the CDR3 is TGTGCCAGCAGCGTAGTATTGGGCGGGGAGCTGTTTTTT.

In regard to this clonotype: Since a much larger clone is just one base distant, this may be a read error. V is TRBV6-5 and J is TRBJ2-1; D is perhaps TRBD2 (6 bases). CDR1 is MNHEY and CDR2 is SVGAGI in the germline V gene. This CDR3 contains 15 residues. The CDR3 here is CASSHSTRDTDEQFF. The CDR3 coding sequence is TGTGCCAGCAGTCACTCGACGCGGGATACGGATGAGCAGTTCTTC.

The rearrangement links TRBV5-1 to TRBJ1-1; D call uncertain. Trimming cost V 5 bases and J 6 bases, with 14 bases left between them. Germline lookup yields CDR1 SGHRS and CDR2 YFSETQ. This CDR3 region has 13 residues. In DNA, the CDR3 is TGCGCCAGCAGATCTGAACCAGCGGCTGAAGCTTTCTTT. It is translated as CASRSEPAAEAFF.

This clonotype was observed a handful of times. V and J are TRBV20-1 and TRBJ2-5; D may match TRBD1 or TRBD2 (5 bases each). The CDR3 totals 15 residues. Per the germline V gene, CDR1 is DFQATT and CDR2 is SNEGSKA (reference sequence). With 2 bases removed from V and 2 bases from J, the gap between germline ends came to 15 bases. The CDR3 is CSARYMGTAQETQYF. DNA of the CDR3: TGCAGTGCTAGATACATGGGGACGGCACAAGAGACCCAGTACTTC.

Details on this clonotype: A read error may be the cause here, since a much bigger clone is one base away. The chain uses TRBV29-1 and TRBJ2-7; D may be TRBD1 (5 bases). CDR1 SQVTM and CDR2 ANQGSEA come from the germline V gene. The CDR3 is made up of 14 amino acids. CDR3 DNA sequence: TGCAGCGTTGCCTTGACAGTGAGATCCTACGAGCGGTACTTC. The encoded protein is CSVALTVRSYERYF.

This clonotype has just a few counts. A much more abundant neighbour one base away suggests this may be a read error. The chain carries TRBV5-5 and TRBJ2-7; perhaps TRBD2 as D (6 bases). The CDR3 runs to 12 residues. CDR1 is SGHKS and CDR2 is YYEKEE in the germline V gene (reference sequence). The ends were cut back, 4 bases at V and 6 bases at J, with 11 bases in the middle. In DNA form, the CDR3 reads TGTGCCAGCAGCCACCGGGACTCCGAGCAGTACTTC. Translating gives CASSHRDSEQYF.

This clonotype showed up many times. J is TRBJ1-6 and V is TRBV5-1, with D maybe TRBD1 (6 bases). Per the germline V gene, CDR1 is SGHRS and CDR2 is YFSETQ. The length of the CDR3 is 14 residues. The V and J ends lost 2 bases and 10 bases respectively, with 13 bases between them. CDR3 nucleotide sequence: TGCGCCAGCAGCTTCGACAGGTTATCGTCACCCCTCCACTTT. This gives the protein CASSFDRLSSPLHF.

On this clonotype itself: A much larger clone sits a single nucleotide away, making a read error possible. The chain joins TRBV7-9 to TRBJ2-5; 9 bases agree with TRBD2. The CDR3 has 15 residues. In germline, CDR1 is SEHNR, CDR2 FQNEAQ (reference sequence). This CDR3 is CASSHMTSGQETRYF. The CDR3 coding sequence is TGCGCCAGCAGCCACATGACTAGCGGACAAGAGACCCGGTACTTC.

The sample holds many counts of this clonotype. CDR3 sequence reads: CASSLEFVNEQGADSGNTIYF. The CDR3 coding sequence is TGTGCCAGCAGCTTAGAATTCGTTAACGAACAGGGGGCCGACTCTGGAAACACCATATATTTT. The chain combines TRBV7-8 with TRBJ1-3; 9 bases line up with TRBD1. CDR3 size: 21 residues. The junction had 16 bases not matched to a gene; V was cut back by 1 base and J by 0 bases. CDR1 is SGHVS and CDR2 is FQNEAQ in the germline V gene. Full variable domain (rest looked up from reference TRBV7-8 and TRBJ1-3): GAGVSQSPRYKVAKRGQDVALRCDPISGHVSLFWYQQALGQGPEFLTYFQNEAQLDKSGLPSDRFFAERPEGSVSTLKIQRTQQEDSAVYLCASSLEFVNEQGADSGNTIYFGEGSWLTVV.

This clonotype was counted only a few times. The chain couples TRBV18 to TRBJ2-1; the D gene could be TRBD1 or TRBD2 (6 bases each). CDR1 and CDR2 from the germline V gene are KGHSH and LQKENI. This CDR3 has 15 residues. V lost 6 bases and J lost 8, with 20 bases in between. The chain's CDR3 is CASSLGGQGRHEQFF. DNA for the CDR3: TGTGCCAGCTCCCTAGGCGGGCAGGGGAGGCATGAGCAGTTCTTC.

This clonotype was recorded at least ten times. DNA for the CDR3: TGCGCCAGCAGCGAAGGACTGGGGACACCCCTCCACTTT. It is translated as CASSEGLGTPLHF. The chain employs TRBV5-1 and TRBJ1-6; D is undetermined. V gave up 4 bases and J gave up 11 bases, with 13 bases separating them. CDR3 length: 13 amino acids. The germline gives CDR1 SGHRS, CDR2 YFSETQ.

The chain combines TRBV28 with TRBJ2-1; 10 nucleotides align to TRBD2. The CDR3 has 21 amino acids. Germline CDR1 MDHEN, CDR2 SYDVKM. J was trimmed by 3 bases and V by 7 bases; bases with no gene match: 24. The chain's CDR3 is CASKKRRASGRAHHDYNEQFF. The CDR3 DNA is TGTGCCAGCAAAAAGCGTCGGGCTAGCGGGAGAGCCCACCACGACTACAATGAGCAGTTCTTC. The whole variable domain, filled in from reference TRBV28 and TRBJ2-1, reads DVKVTQSSRYLVKRTGEKVFLECVQDMDHENMFWYRQDPGLGLRLIYFSYDVKMKEKGDIPEGYSVSREKKERFSLILESASTNQTSMYLCASKKRRASGRAHHDYNEQFFGPGTRLTVL.

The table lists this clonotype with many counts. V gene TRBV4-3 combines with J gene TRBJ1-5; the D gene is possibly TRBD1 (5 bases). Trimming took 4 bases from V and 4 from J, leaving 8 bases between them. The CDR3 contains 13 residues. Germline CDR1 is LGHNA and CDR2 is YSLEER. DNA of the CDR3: TGCGCCAGCAGCCCAGGGATGAATCAGCCCCAGCATTTT. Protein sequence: CASSPGMNQPQHF.

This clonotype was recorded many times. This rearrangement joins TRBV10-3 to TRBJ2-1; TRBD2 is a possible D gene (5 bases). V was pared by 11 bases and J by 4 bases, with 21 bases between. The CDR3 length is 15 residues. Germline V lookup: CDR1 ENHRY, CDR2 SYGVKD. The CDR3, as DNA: TGTGCCGTTGGCGGAGGCACTTCCCCTTACAATGAGCAGTTCTTC. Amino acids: CAVGGGTSPYNEQFF.

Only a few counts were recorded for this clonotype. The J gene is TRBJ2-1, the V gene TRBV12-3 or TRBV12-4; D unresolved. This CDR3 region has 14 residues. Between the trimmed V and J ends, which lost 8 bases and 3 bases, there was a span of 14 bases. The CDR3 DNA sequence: TGTGCCAGCGCACCCCGACAAAGCTACAATGAGCAGTTCTTC. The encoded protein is CASAPRQSYNEQFF.

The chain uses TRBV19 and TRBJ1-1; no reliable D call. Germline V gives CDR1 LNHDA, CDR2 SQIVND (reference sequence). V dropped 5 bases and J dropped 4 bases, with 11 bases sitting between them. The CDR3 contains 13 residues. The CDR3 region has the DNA TGTGCCAGTAGTGTCAGTATGAGCACTGAAGCTTTCTTT. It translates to CASSVSMSTEAFF.

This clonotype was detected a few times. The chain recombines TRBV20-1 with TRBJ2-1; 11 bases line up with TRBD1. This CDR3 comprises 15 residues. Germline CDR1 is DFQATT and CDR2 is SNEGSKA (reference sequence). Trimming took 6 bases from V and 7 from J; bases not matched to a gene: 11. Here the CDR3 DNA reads TGCAGTGCCAACCCCTGGACAGGGGGCACAAATGAGCAGTTCTTC. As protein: CSANPWTGGTNEQFF.

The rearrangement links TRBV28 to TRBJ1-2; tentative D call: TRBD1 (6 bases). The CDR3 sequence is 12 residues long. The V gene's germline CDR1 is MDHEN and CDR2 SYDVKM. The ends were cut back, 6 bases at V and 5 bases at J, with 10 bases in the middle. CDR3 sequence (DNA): TGTGCCAGCAGACCTGGACAGTATGGCTACACCTTC. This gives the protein CASRPGQYGYTF.